This T cell receptor beta chain was captured by sequencing in a study of blood T cells in healthy people across ages. Study-wide findings and caveats: Naive CD4+ cells and diversity were both higher in long-lived donors than in aged donors.

Peripheral blood, 9.5 to 10 milliliters per donor, was collected. Comment on this clonotype: What it binds is not known.

This CDR3 has 12 amino acids. V was clipped by 4 bases and J by 8 bases, with 12 bases between them. Germline CDR1 reads SGDLS; CDR2 reads YYNGEE. It was with a sample-barcoded 5' primer and a J-beta primer mix that a second PCR of about 6 to 12 cycles was run. TCRdb passed the 5' RACE reads through MiXCR, listing each CDR3 protein once. The sample consists of around 1,000,000 distinct CDR3 sequences, roughly two fifths of them appearing once. What was sequenced was blood. The chain links TRBV9 to TRBJ1-2; D gene unclear. This TCR came from a man aged 18 to 30 in good health. The CDR3 spells CASSPQLGGYTF. The CDR3 DNA follows: TGTGCCAGCAGCCCCCAGCTTGGCGGCTACACCTTC.